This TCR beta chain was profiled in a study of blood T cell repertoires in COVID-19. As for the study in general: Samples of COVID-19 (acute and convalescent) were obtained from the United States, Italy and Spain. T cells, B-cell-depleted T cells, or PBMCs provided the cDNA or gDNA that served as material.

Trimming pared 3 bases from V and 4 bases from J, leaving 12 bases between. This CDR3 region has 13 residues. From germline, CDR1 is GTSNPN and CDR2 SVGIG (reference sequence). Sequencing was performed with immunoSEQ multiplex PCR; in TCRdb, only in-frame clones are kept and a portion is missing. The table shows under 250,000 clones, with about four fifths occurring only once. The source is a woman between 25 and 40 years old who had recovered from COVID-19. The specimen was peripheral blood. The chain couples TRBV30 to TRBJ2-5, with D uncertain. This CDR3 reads CAWSVVFGETQYF. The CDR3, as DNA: TGTGCCTGGAGCGTGGTATTCGGAGAGACCCAGTACTTC.